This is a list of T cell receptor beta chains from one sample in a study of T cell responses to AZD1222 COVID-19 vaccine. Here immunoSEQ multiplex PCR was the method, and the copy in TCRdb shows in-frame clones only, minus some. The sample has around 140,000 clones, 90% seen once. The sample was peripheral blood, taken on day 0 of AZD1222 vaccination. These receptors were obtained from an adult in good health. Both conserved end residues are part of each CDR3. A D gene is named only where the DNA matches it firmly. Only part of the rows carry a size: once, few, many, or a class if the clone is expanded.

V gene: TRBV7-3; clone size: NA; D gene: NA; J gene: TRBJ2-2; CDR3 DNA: TGTGCCAGCAGCTTAAACTGGGGGGAGCTGTTTTTT; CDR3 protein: CASSLNWGELFF
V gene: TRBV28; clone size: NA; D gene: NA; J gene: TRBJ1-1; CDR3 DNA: TGTGCCAGCAGTCCACAGGGCTTAAGGGCTTTCTTT; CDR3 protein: CASSPQGLRAFF
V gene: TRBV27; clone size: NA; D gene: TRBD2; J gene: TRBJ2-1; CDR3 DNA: TGTGCCAGCAGTTTTTGGCGGGAGGGGGCGGATGAGCAGTTCTTC; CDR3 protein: CASSFWREGADEQFF
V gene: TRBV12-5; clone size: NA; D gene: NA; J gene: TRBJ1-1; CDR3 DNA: TGTGCTAGTGGTTTGGTACTTGATCGGGGTCAGGCTGAAGCTTTCTTT; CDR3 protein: CASGLVLDRGQAEAFF
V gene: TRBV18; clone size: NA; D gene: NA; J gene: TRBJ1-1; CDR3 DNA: TGTGCCAGCTCACCTAGACAGGACGCTGAAGCTTTCTTT; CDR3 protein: CASSPRQDAEAFF
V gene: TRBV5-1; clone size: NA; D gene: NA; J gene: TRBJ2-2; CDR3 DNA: TGCGCCAGCAGCTTGGACAGGGTTGGCACCGGGGAGCTGTTTTTT; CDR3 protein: CASSLDRVGTGELFF
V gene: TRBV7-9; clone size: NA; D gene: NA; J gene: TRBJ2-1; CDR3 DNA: TGTGCCAGCAGCTTAGCAGGGGCGGGTGAGCAGTTCTTC; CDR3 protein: CASSLAGAGEQFF
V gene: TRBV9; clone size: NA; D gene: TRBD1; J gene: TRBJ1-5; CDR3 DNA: TGTGCCAGCAGCCTTACGGACAGGGCTGGGAATCAGCCCCAGCATTTT; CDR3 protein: CASSLTDRAGNQPQHF
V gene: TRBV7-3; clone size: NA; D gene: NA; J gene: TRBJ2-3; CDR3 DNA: TGTGCCAGCAGCCAAAACGGGGCCGGGGGCACAGATACGCAGTATTTT; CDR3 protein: CASSQNGAGGTDTQYF
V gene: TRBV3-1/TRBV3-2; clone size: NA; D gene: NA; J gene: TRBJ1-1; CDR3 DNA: TGTGCCAGCAGCCCCCAAGTGGACACTGAAGCTTTCTTT; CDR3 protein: CASSPQVDTEAFF
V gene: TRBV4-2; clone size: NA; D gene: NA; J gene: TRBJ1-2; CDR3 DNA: TGTGCCAGCAGCCAAGATACCCAGGGAGGCTATGGCTACACCTTC; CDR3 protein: CASSQDTQGGYGYTF
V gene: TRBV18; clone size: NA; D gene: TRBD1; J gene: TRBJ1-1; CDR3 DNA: TGTGCCAGCTCACCGCCCGAGACAGGGTACACTGAAGCTTTCTTT; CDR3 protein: CASSPPETGYTEAFF
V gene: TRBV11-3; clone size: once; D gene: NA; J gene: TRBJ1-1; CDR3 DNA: TGTGCCAGCAGCGTACTCCCCAACGGGGCAGCTTTCTTT; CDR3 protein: CASSVLPNGAAFF
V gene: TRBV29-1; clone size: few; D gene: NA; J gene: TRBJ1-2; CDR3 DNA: TGCAGCGTTGAACGGCGGGGCGGCTACACCTTC; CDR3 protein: CSVERRGGYTF
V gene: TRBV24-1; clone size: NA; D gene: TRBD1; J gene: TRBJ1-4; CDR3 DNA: TGTGCCACCAGCGAGGGACAGGGCCCTAATGAAAAACTGTTTTTT; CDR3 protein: CATSEGQGPNEKLFF
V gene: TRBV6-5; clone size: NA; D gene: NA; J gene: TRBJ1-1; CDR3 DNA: TGTGCCAGCAGTTACCTCGGGCCTCTAAGGGGAGCTTTCTTT; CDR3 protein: CASSYLGPLRGAFF
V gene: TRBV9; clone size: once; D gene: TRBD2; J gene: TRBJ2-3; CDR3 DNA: TGTGCCAGCAGCGAACATCTACTTAGCGGGGTGTTAACAGATACGCAGTATTTT; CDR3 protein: CASSEHLLSGVLTDTQYF
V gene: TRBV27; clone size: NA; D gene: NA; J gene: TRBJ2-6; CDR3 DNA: TGTGCCAGCAGTTTATTGAACAGGGGGGGCTCCGGGGCCAACGTCCTGACTTTC; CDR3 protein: CASSLLNRGGSGANVLTF
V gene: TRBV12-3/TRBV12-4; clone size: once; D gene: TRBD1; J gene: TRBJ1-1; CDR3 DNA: TGTGCCAGCAGGTCCACAGGGGGCACTGAAGCTTTCTTT; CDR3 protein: CASRSTGGTEAFF
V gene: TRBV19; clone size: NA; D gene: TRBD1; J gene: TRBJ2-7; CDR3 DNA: TGTGCCAGTACGCGGGGGACAGGGGGCCCTAAAGAGCAGTACTTC; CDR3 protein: CASTRGTGGPKEQYF
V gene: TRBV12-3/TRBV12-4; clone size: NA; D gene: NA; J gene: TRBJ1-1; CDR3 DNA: TGTGCCAGCAGTTTCGGGGGGTTTGCTGAAGCTTTCTTT; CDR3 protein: CASSFGGFAEAFF
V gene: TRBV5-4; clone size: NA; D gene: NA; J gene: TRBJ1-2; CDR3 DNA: TGTGCCAGCAGCTTGTATTTGCTATATGGCTACACCTTC; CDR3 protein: CASSLYLLYGYTF
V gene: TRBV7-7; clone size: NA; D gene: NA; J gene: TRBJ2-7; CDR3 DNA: TGTGCCAGCAGCTTCCGGGCCCGTGGCGAGCAGTACTTC; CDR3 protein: CASSFRARGEQYF